This TCR beta chain was identified during a study of T cells after yellow fever vaccination (dated by TCRdb to about 2019). General notes on the study: The SMART-Seq v4 Ultra Low Input RNA kit was used to prepare libraries from fractions with low cell numbers. To follow T-cell clones before and after both primary and booster YFV17D yellow fever vaccination, bulk TCR alpha and beta repertoires underwent longitudinal sequencing. Two healthy male donors, one aged 18 to 30 and one aged 30 to 39 years, made up the cohort. Blood was collected at multiple timepoints before and after primary and secondary immunization, and bulk PBMC replicates and cell subsets were isolated. Overall results and qualifications from the work: A small share of clonotypes occurred in both CD4 and CD8 compartments, likely arising from convergent recombination. Compared with the primary T-cell response, the secondary T-cell response was faster but weaker, reaching its peak on day 5 rather than on day 15. The study included only a couple of donors, which limits how far the findings can be generalized. FACS-sorted repertoires could contain abundant contaminating clonotypes from the bulk population, so computational filtering was required. Most clones expanded after primary vaccination were re-detected after the booster (almost 98% of CD4 and about nine tenths of CD8), suggesting broad memory maintenance.

Comment on this clonotype: No antigen is known for it. No much larger clone exists at a distance of one base, and base qualities are not known.

TCR cDNA was synthesized by 5'RACE template switching, through which a universal primer site and unique molecular identifiers were introduced. Priming of cDNA synthesis was performed from both the TCR alpha and TCR beta constant segments. Library amplification used two PCR steps, and the second PCR step added sample barcodes and sequencing adapters. Sequencing of libraries was done on Illumina HiSeq 2500 (2x100 bp) or NovaSeq (2x150 bp). The original pipeline was this. MIGEC handled demultiplexing of reads and collapsing into UMI consensus sequences, while MiXCR performed V(D)J alignment. Vaccine-responding clonotypes were identified with edgeR using replicate PBMC samples, with FDR below 0.01 and a log2 fold change above 5 up to day 15 being required. Each bulk clonotype was labeled CD4 or CD8 based on which sequenced repertoire, CD4 or CD8, contained the clonotype at higher abundance. Starting from the raw public reads, TCRdb applied fastp trimming at Q25, assembled clones with MiXCR and retained in-frame beta chains. Here each entry gathers all rows of one CDR3 protein and keeps the most common genes and DNA. What appears here as the V and J calls and clone size reflects TCRdb's work, not the paper's. The table for this sample lists some 560,000 distinct CDR3 sequences; about a fifth of them were counted only once. The ten most abundant clones make up approximately 14% of the sample.

What this sample's treatment or condition label stands for: live attenuated yellow fever vaccine strain. At every blood-draw timepoint, two biological replicates of bulk PBMCs were collected. A standard Ficoll-Paque protocol was used to isolate PBMCs from peripheral blood. RNA was extracted with TriZol from bulk PBMCs, CD4 and CD8 fractions, and dextramer-positive and dextramer-negative fractions. The source is a man between 25 and 39 years old who received the YFV17D yellow fever vaccine. Material: PBMCs, obtained 15 days after the yellow fever booster vaccination.

The encoded CDR3 is CASSPRTFTDTQYF. The nucleotide sequence is TGTGCCAGCAGCCCCCGGACTTTCACAGATACGCAGTATTTT. The sequence is built from TRBV5-4 and TRBJ2-3; a weak D assignment points to TRBD2 (5 bases agree). CDR3 length: 14 amino acids, cysteine to phenylalanine. Just CDR3 DNA is preserved here, 42 bases in frame from base 1. V loses 4 bases of germline sequence and J loses 2 bases, and the interval between the two ends is 11 bases. From the germline V gene (reference sequence), CDR1 is SGHNT and CDR2 is YYREEE.